The T cell receptor beta chain under discussion was sequenced for a study of blood T cell repertoires in COVID-19. Study background: Specimens from acute and convalescent COVID-19 originated in the United States, Italy and Spain.

In the source study's methods: Amplification from reference gene primers served as the basis for estimated nucleated cell counts. The repertoire was sequenced with immunoSEQ multiplex PCR; TCRdb's copy has only in-frame clones and lacks some. That table gives V, J and clone size, and the DNA gave D and trimming. The sample comprises under 200,000 clones, about 85% of which are singletons, and under 8.5% rests with the top ten. The germline CDR1 and CDR2 sequences are SQVTM and ANQGSEA. Trimming pared 3 bases from V and 0 bases from J, leaving 8 bases between. CDR3 length equals 13 residues. Patients at the Seattle site were enrolled during active infection and followed longitudinally.

The sample consisted of peripheral blood. V gene TRBV29-1 combines with J gene TRBJ1-2; D remains ambiguous. The sequence derives from an older woman with COVID-19, enrolled during active disease. CDR3 in amino acids: CSVEDGANYGYTF. CDR3 nucleotides: TGCAGCGTTGAGGACGGGGCTAACTATGGCTACACCTTC.